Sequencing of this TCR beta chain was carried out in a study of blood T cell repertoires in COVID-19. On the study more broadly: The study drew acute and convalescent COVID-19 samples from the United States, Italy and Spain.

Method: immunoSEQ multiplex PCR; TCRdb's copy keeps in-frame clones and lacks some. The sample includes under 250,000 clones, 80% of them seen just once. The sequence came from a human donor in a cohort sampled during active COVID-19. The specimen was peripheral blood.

CDR3 region: CASRVDRGGYEKLFF. The CDR3 coding sequence is TGTGCCAGCAGGGTCGACAGGGGAGGGTATGAAAAACTGTTTTTT. The rearrangement uses TRBV2 and TRBJ1-4; TRBD1 matches at 8 bases. The V segment lost 6 bases and the J segment 6 bases; nucleotides outside the gene matches: 9. In germline, CDR1 is SNHLY, CDR2 FYNNEI. This CDR3 has 15 residues.